This T cell receptor beta chain was recorded in a study of CD8 T cells in Susac syndrome. An input of 0.5 to 1 ug of RNA was subjected to reverse transcription using random hexamers. MiXCR, run by TCRdb on the immunoSEQ multiplex PCR reads, gives a single entry per CDR3 protein. The sample has some 130,000 distinct CDR3 sequences; less than 95% are singletons. Regarding the study as a whole: The study's TCR sequencing and HLA analysis drew on a certain number of individuals. That number was acknowledged as relatively small.

Germline V lookup: CDR1 SGHTA, CDR2 FQGNSA. The CDR3 loop spans 14 amino acids. V gave up 5 bases and J gave up 11 bases; unmatched junction bases: 13. This clonotype was counted a single time. Its antigen is not identified. The J gene is TRBJ1-1, the V gene TRBV7-2; 8 bases align to TRBD1. The material sequenced was CD4+ T cells from PBMCs. The TCR sequence derives from a human donor with multiple sclerosis. CDR3 loop: CASSLGTGPSQAFF. The CDR3 DNA is TGTGCCAGCAGCCTCGGGACAGGCCCCTCTCAGGCTTTCTTT.